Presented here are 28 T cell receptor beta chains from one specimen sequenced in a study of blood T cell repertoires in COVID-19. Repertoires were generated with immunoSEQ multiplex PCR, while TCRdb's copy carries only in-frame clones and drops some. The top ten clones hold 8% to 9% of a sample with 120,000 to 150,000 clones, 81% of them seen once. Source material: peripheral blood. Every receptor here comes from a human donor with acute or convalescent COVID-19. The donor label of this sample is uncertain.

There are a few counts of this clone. The CDR3 protein is CASSLGRNYGYTF. The CDR3 nucleotides are TGTGCCAGCAGCTTAGGACGGAACTATGGCTACACCTTC. The chain carries TRBV13 and TRBJ1-2; D uncertain. The CDR3 length is 13 residues. V lost 0 bases to trimming and J lost 2 bases, with 4 bases between them. Germline CDR1 is PRHDT and CDR2 is FYEKMQ (reference sequence).

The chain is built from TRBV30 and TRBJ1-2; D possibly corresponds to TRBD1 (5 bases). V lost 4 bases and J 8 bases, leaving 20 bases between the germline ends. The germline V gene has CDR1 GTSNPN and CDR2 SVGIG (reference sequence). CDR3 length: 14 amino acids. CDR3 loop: CAWTRGVNEGGYTF. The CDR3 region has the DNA TGTGCCTGGACCCGCGGGGTAAATGAGGGGGGCTACACCTTC.

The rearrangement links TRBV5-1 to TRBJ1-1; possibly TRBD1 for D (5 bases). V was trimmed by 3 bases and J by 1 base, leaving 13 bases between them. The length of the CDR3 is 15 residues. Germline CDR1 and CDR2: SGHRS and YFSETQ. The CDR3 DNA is TGCGCCAGCAGCTGGCCAGGGTTTCCGAACACTGAAGCTTTCTTT. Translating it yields CASSWPGFPNTEAFF.

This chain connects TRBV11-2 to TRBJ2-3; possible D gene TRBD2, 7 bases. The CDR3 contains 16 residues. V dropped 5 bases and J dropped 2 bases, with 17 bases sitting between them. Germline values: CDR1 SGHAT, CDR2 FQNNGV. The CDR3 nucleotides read TGTGCCAGCAGCCGCGGGGGTCAGGGGCTCACAGATACGCAGTATTTT. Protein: CASSRGGQGLTDTQYF.

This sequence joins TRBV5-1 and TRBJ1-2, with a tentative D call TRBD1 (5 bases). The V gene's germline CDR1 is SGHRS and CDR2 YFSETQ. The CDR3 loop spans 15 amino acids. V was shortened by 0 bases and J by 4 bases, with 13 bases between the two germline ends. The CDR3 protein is CASSLEEGSIYGYTF. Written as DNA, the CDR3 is TGCGCCAGCAGCTTGGAGGAGGGGAGCATCTATGGCTACACCTTC.

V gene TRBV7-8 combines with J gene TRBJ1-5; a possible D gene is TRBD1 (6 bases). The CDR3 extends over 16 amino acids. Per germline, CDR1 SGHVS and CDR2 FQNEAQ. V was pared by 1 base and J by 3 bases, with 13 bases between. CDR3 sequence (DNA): TGTGCCAGCAGCTTAGAAACAGGGATGGACAATCAGCCCCAGCATTTT. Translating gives CASSLETGMDNQPQHF.

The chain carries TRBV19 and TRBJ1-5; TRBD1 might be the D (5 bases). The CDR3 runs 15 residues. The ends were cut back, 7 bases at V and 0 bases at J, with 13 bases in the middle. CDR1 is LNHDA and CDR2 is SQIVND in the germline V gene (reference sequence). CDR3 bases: TGTGCCAGTAAAGACAGTCACAATAGCAATCAGCCCCAGCATTTT. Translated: CASKDSHNSNQPQHF. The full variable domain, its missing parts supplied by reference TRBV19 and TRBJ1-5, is DGGITQSPKYLFRKEGQNVTLSCEQNLNHDAMYWYRQDPGQGLRLIYYSQIVNDFQKGDIAEGYSVSREKKESFPLTVTSAQKNPTAFYLCASKDSHNSNQPQHFGDGTRLSIL.

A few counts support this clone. The CDR3: CASSPTGKMNTEAFF. The CDR3 nucleotides are TGTGCCAGCAGCCCGACAGGGAAGATGAACACTGAAGCTTTCTTT. The chain carries TRBV3-1 (or the pseudogene TRBV3-2) and TRBJ1-1; 7 bases fit TRBD1. There are 15 residues in the CDR3. Germline trimming cut 4 bases from V and 0 bases from J; bases unmatched to any gene: 5. Germline-derived CDR1 and CDR2 are LGHDT and YNNKEL (reference sequence).

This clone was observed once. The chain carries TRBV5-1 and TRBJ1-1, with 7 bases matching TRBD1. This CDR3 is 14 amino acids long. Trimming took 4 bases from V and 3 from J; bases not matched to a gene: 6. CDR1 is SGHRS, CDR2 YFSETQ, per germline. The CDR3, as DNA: TGCGCCAGCAGCATACAGGGGTTGGACACTGAAGCTTTCTTT. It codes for CASSIQGLDTEAFF. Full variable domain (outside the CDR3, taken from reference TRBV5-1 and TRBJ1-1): KAGVTQTPRYLIKTRGQQVTLSCSPISGHRSVSWYQQTPGQGLQFLFEYFSETQRNKGNFPGRFSGRQFSNSRSEMNVSTLELGDSALYLCASSIQGLDTEAFFGQGTRLTVV.

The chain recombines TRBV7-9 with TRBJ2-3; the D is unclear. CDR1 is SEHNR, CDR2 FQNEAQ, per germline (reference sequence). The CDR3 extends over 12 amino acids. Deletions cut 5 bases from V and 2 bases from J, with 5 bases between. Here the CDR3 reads CASSQNTDTQYF. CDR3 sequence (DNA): TGTGCCAGCAGCCAGAACACAGATACGCAGTATTTT.

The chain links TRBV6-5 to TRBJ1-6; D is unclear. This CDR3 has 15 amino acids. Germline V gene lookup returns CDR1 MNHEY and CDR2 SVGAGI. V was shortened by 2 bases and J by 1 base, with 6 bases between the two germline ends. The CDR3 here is CASSYEGSYNSPLHF. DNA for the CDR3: TGTGCCAGCAGTTACGAGGGATCCTATAATTCACCCCTCCACTTT.

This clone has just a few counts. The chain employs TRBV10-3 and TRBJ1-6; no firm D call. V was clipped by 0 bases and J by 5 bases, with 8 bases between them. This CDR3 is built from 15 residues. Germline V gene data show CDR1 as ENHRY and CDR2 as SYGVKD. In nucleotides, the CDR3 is TGTGCCATCAGTGAGTCAAGACAAAATAATTCACCCCTCCACTTT. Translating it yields CAISESRQNNSPLHF.

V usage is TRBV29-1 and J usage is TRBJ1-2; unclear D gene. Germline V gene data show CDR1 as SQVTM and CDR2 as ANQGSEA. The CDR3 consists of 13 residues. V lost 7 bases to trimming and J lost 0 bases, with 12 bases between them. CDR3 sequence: CSAPGIANYGYTF. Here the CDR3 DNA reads TGCAGCGCTCCAGGCATAGCTAACTATGGCTACACCTTC.

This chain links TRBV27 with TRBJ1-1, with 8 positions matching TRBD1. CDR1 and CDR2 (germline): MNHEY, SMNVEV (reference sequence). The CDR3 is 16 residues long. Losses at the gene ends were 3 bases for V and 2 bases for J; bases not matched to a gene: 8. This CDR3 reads CASSFQGAESNTEAFF. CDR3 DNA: TGTGCCAGCAGTTTTCAGGGGGCCGAATCAAACACTGAAGCTTTCTTT.

The CDR3 spells CASSPEGTWETEAFF. CDR3 coding DNA: TGCGCCAGCAGCCCCGAGGGCACTTGGGAAACTGAAGCTTTCTTT. V and J are TRBV4-1 and TRBJ1-1; D unresolved. Germline CDR1 reads MGHRA; CDR2 reads YSYEKL. The CDR3 loop spans 15 amino acids. Trimming pared 4 bases from V and 5 bases from J, leaving 17 bases between.

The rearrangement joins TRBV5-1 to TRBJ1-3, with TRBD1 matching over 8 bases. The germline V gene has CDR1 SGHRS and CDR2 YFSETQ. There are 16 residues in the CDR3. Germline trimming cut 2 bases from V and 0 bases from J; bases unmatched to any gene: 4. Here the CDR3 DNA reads TGCGCCAGCAGCTTATGGACAGGGAACTCTGGAAACACCATATATTTT. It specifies CASSLWTGNSGNTIYF. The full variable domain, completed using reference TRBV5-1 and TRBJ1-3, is KAGVTQTPRYLIKTRGQQVTLSCSPISGHRSVSWYQQTPGQGLQFLFEYFSETQRNKGNFPGRFSGRQFSNSRSEMNVSTLELGDSALYLCASSLWTGNSGNTIYFGEGSWLTVV.

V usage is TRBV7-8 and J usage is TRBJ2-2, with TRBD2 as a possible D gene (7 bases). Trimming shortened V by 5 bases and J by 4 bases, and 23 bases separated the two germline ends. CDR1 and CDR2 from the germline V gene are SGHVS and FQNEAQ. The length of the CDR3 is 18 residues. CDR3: CASSRGTPGGRGTGELFF. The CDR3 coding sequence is TGTGCCAGCAGCCGGGGGACGCCGGGGGGCCGGGGCACCGGGGAGCTGTTTTTT.

The CDR3 DNA reads as TGTGCCACCAGTGGCGAAACGGGTACGCAGTATTTT. It translates to CATSGETGTQYF. The chain recombines TRBV24-1 with TRBJ2-3; D unresolved. Trimming cost V 5 bases and J 8 bases, with 10 bases left between them. The CDR3 covers 12 residues. Germline V gene sequence: CDR1 KGHDR, CDR2 SFDVKD.

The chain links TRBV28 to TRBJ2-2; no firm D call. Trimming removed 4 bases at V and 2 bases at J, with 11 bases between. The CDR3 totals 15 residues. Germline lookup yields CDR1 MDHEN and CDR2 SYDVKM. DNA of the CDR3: TGTGCCAGCAGTTCGGAAGGAGTTAACACCGGGGAGCTGTTTTTT. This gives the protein CASSSEGVNTGELFF.

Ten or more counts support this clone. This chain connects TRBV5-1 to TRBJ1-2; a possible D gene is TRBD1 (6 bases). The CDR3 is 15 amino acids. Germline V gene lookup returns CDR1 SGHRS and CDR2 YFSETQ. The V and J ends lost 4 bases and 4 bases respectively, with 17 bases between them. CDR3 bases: TGCGCCAGCAGCCTGGACAGTTTCAAGGCCTATGGCTACACCTTC. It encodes CASSLDSFKAYGYTF. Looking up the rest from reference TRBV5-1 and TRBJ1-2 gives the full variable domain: KAGVTQTPRYLIKTRGQQVTLSCSPISGHRSVSWYQQTPGQGLQFLFEYFSETQRNKGNFPGRFSGRQFSNSRSEMNVSTLELGDSALYLCASSLDSFKAYGYTFGSGTRLTVV.

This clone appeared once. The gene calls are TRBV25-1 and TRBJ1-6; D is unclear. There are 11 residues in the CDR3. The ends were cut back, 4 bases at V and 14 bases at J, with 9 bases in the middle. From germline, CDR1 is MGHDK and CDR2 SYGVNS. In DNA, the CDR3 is TGTGCCAGCAGTGGGGCAACGACCCTCCACTTT. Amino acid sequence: CASSGATTLHF.

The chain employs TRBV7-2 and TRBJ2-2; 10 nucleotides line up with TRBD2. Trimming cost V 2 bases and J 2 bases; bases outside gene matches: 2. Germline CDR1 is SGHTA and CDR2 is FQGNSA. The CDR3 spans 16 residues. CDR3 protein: CASSLWTSGNTGELFF. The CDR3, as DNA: TGTGCCAGCAGCTTATGGACTAGCGGCAACACCGGGGAGCTGTTTTTT.

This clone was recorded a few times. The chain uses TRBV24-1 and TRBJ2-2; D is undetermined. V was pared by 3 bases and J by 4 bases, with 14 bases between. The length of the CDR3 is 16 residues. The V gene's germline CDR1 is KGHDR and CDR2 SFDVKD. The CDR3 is CATSDPAQATTGELFF. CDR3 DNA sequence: TGTGCCACCAGTGATCCTGCTCAGGCGACCACCGGGGAGCTGTTTTTT.

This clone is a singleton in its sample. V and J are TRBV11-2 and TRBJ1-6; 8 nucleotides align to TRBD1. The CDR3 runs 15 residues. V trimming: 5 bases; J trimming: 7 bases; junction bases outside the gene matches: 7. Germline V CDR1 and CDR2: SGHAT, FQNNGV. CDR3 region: CASSPGQGWNSPLHF. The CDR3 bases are TGTGCCAGCAGCCCCGGACAGGGATGGAATTCACCCCTCCACTTT.

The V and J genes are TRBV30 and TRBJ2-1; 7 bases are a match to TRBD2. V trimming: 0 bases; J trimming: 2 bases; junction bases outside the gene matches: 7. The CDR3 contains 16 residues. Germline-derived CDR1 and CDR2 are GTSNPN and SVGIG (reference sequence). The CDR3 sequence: CAWSVPLAETYNEQFF. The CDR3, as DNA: TGTGCCTGGAGTGTACCTCTAGCGGAGACCTACAATGAGCAGTTCTTC.

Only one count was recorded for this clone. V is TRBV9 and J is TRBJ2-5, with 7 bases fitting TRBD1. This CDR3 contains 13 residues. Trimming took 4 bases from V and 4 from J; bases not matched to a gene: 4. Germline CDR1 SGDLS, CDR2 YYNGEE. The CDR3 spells CASSLTGIETQYF. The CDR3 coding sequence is TGTGCCAGCAGCCTGACAGGGATAGAGACCCAGTACTTC.

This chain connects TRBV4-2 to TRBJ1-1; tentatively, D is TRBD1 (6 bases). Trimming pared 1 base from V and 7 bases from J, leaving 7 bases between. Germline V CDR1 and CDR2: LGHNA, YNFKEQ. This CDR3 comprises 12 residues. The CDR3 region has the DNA TGTGCCAGCAGCCAAGGGGGGCGTGAAGCTTTCTTT. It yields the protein CASSQGGREAFF.

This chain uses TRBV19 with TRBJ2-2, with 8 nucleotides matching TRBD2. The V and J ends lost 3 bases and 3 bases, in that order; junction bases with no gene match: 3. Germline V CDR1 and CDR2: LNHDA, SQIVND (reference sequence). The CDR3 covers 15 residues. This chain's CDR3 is CASSIEAGDTGELFF. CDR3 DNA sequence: TGTGCCAGTAGTATCGAAGCGGGGGACACCGGGGAGCTGTTTTTT.